The 5 T cell receptor beta chains below all came from one sample that was sequenced in a study of blood T cells in healthy people across ages. The second PCR ran roughly 6 to 11 cycles with a sample-barcoded 5' primer and J-beta primers. TCRdb itself ran the 5' RACE reads through MiXCR, one entry per CDR3 protein. The repertoire has 700,000 to 900,000 distinct CDR3 sequences, 53% of them found once; the top ten carry roughly 37%. Sequencing was done on a sample of blood. These receptors were taken from a man older than 75 in good health.

V gene TRBV24-1 combines with J gene TRBJ2-3; unclear D gene. CDR3 length: 11 residues. In germline, CDR1 is KGHDR, CDR2 SFDVKD. The V gene lost 5 bases and the J gene lost 6 bases, with 5 bases spanning the gap. In nucleotides, the CDR3 is TGTGCCACCAGTGTAAGGGATACGCAGTATTTT. Translated, it gives CATSVRDTQYF.

The rearrangement uses TRBV12-3 or TRBV12-4 and TRBJ2-4; perhaps TRBD1 as D (5 bases). The J call may not be correct, given that the DNA end is closer to TRBJ2-7. The CDR3 contains 14 residues. CDR3 protein: CASRAGNPSYEQYF. Written as DNA, the CDR3 is TGTGCCAGCAGAGCAGGGAATCCCTCCTACGAGCAGTACTTC.

This clonotype was observed a few times. The chain joins TRBV2 to TRBJ2-3, with D possibly TRBD2 on 5 matching bases. CDR1 is SNHLY and CDR2 is FYNNEI in the germline V gene. CDR3 length: 13 amino acids. Trimming pared 7 bases from V and 2 bases from J, leaving 10 bases between. The CDR3, as DNA: TGTGCCAGCACGGAGGAGAACACAGATACGCAGTATTTT. It encodes CASTEENTDTQYF.

This clonotype was counted at least ten times. Sequence at one end of the junction differs from germline and may be a read error. This rearrangement joins TRBV5-1 to TRBJ2-7, with TRBD2 matching over 14 bases. Per the germline V gene, CDR1 is SGHRS and CDR2 is YFSETQ. This CDR3 comprises 15 residues. The CDR3 DNA is TGTGCCAGCAGCCTCGGGACTAGCGGGAGCTACGAGCAGTACTTC. Amino acids: CASSLGTSGSYEQYF.

The chain links TRBV9 to TRBJ1-1; D might be TRBD1 (6 bases). The CDR3 contains 14 residues. Germline V gene lookup returns CDR1 SGDLS and CDR2 YYNGEE. Trimming shortened V by 4 bases and J by 5 bases, and 15 bases separated the two germline ends. CDR3: CASSPQGTGTEAFF. Here the CDR3 DNA reads TGTGCCAGCAGCCCCCAGGGGACGGGGACTGAAGCTTTCTTT.